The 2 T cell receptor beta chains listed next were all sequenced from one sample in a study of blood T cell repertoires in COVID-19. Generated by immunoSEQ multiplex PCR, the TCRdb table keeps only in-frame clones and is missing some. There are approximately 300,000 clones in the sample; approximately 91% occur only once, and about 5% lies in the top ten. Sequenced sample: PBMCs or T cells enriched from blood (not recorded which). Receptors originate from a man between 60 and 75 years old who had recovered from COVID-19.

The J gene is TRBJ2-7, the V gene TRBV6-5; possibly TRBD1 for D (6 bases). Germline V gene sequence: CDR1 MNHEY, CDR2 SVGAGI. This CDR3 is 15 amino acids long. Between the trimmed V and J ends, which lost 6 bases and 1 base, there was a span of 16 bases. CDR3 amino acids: CASREYRVGSYEQYF. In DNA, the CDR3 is TGTGCCAGCAGGGAGTACAGGGTCGGATCCTACGAGCAGTACTTC.

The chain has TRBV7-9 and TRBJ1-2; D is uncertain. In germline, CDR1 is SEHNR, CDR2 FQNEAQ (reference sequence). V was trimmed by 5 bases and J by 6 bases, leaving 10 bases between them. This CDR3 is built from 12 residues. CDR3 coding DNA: TGTGCCAGCAGCCAAGAGACACATGGCTACACCTTC. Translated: CASSQETHGYTF.